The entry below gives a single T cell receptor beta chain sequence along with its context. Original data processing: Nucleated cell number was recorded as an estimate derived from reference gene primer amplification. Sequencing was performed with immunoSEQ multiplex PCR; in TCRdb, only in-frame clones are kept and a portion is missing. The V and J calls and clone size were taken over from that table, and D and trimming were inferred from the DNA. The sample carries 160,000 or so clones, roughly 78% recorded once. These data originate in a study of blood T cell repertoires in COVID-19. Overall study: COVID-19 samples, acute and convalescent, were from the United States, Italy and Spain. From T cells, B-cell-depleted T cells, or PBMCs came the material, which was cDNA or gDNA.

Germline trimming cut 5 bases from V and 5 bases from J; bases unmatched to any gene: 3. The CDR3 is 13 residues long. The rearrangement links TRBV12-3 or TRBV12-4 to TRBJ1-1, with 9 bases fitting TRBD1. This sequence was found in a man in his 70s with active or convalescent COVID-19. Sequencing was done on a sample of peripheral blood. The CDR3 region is CASSVDRGTEAFF. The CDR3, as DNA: TGTGCCAGCAGTGTGGACAGGGGTACTGAAGCTTTCTTT.